This TCR beta chain came from a study of blood T cell repertoires in COVID-19. Looking at the study overall: Material from acute and convalescent COVID-19 was sourced from the United States, Italy and Spain. PBMCs, B-cell-depleted T cells, or T cells provided the cDNA or gDNA that made up the material.

The sample holds one count of this clone. This CDR3 has 13 amino acids. Deletions cut 8 bases from V and 1 base from J, with 14 bases between. From germline, CDR1 is SQVTM and CDR2 ANQGSEA. Study processing details: Reference gene primer amplification in the assay estimated nucleated cell counts. Produced via immunoSEQ multiplex PCR; TCRdb's table is partial and in-frame only. V and J calls and clone size are given by that table; D and trimming were obtained from the DNA. The repertoire includes tens of thousands of clones, around 90% of them detected once, and roughly 32% sits in the top ten. The specimen sequenced was peripheral blood. The receptor's source is a man aged 70 or older with active COVID-19. The rearrangement uses TRBV29-1 and TRBJ1-1, with a possible D match to TRBD1 (6 bases). The CDR3 region is CSSRAGANTEAFF. The CDR3 nucleotides are TGCAGCTCCAGAGCAGGGGCGAACACTGAAGCTTTCTTT.